A single sample gave rise to the 7 T cell receptor beta chains below, sequenced in a study of T cell responses to AZD1222 COVID-19 vaccine (dated by TCRdb to 2020 to 2023). Libraries were made using the immunoSEQ multiplex PCR assay. TCRdb retrieved this table from immuneACCESS and kept in-frame rearrangements only. Not all clones are present; in checked studies, unresolved V genes account for under half, and no reason is known for the remainder. A total of roughly 76,000 clones appear in this sample, roughly 88% of them only once. Roughly 2.4% of the sample is taken by the ten largest. In light of the paper, this sample's time point label describes: baseline before first vaccination. The sample in question was peripheral blood, obtained on day 0 of AZD1222 vaccination. The source of these receptors is an adult in good health.

J is TRBJ2-5 and V is TRBV5-1; 7 nucleotides match TRBD2. The CDR3 totals 15 residues. The germline gives CDR1 SGHRS, CDR2 YFSETQ. J was trimmed by 3 bases and V by 0 bases; bases with no gene match: 5. The CDR3 spells CASSLGGLWKETQYF. CDR3 nucleotide sequence: TGCGCCAGCAGCTTGGGGGGACTATGGAAAGAGACCCAGTACTTC.

The count of this clone is one. The V gene is TRBV7-3, the J gene TRBJ2-3; TRBD1 might be the D (5 bases). Per germline, CDR1 SGHTA and CDR2 FQGTGA. The CDR3 runs 15 residues. V lost 1 base, J lost 2 bases, and 10 bases lay in between. CDR3 nucleotides: TGTGCCAGCAGCTTAAGTCTACAGGTCACAGATACGCAGTATTTT. Protein product: CASSLSLQVTDTQYF.

The V call is TRBV3-1 (or the pseudogene TRBV3-2), the J call TRBJ2-1, with 8 nucleotides matching TRBD1. After removal of 6 bases from V and 6 bases from J, the junction contained 7 bases not matched to a gene. The CDR3 length is 14 residues. CDR1 is LGHDT and CDR2 is YNNKEL in the germline V gene (reference sequence). CDR3 in amino acids: CASRGQGTINEQFF. CDR3 nucleotide sequence: TGTGCCAGCAGAGGACAGGGAACAATCAATGAGCAGTTCTTC.

J is TRBJ2-4 and V is TRBV9, with unresolved D. There are 13 residues in the CDR3. V lost 0 bases and J 3 bases, leaving 4 bases between the germline ends. In germline, CDR1 is SGDLS, CDR2 YYNGEE. CDR3 bases: TGTGCCAGCAGCGTAGGTGGCAAAAACATTCAGTACTTC. It translates to CASSVGGKNIQYF.

This clone was picked up one time. This chain uses TRBV10-3 with TRBJ1-1; TRBD1 matches 11 bases. V shed 3 bases, J shed 6 bases, and the junction held 3 bases outside the gene matches. CDR1 and CDR2 (germline): ENHRY, SYGVKD. The CDR3 loop spans 14 amino acids. The DNA of the CDR3 is TGTGCCATCAGTGACGGACAGGGGGCCGCTGAAGCTTTCTTT. Translated, it gives CAISDGQGAAEAFF.

CDR3 coding DNA: TGTGCCAGCAGCTTAGGGTCGGGGGGCCTCCCCGATACGCAGTATTTT. Translated: CASSLGSGGLPDTQYF. This rearrangement joins TRBV7-2 to TRBJ2-3, with D possibly being TRBD2 (7 bases). Trimming took off 1 base at V and 6 bases at J, with 17 bases between the two ends. This CDR3 region has 16 residues. Germline lookup yields CDR1 SGHTA and CDR2 FQGNSA. The full variable domain, in which reference TRBV7-2 and TRBJ2-3 provide the parts outside the CDR3, is GAGVSQSPSNKVTEKGKDVELRCDPISGHTALYWYRQSLGQGLEFLIYFQGNSAPDKSGLPSDRFSAERTGGSVSTLTIQRTQQEDSAVYLCASSLGSGGLPDTQYFGPGTRLTVL.

The V call is TRBV7-9, the J call TRBJ1-2; D is unresolved. CDR1 and CDR2 (germline): SEHNR, FQNEAQ (reference sequence). V gave up 4 bases and J gave up 8 bases, with 14 bases separating them. The length of the CDR3 is 13 residues. The CDR3 DNA follows: TGTGCCAGCAGCTCCCCGGTATTAGAGGGCTACACCTTC. Residues: CASSSPVLEGYTF. The full variable domain, its missing parts supplied by reference TRBV7-9 and TRBJ1-2, is DTGVSQNPRHKITKRGQNVTFRCDPISEHNRLYWYRQTLGQGPEFLTYFQNEAQLEKSRLLSDRFSAERPKGSFSTLEIQRTEQGDSAMYLCASSSPVLEGYTFGSGTRLTVV.